This T cell receptor beta chain is from a study of T cell responses to AZD1222 COVID-19 vaccine. Study-level findings and limits: In a largely white British group with more females than males, clonal diversity was possibly underestimated. Across spike, vaccine-associated CD4 TCRs were found, dominant at 160-218 and 743-854. No repertoire was sampled before or during the peak T cell response, only after it. Compared with day 0, the breadth and depth of the Spike-specific TCR repertoire rose significantly after two doses of AZD1222.

This CDR3 has 17 residues. Here immunoSEQ multiplex PCR was the method, and the copy in TCRdb shows in-frame clones only, minus some. The repertoire holds 180,000 or so clones, around 90% seen once, with roughly 2% in the top ten. A word on this clone: Its antigen is still unknown.

Sequenced here: peripheral blood, sampled 28 days after the second AZD1222 dose. This clonotype was obtained from an adult who received the AZD1222 COVID-19 vaccine. The chain employs TRBV21-1 and TRBJ1-2. TRBV21-1 is reported as a pseudogene. The CDR3 loop is CASSKARGGRPNYGYTF. The CDR3 coding sequence is TGTGCCAGCAGCAAAGCGCGAGGCGGGAGGCCTAACTATGGCTACACCTTC.